The 8 T cell receptor beta chains below were found in one sample sequenced in a study of blood T cells in healthy people across ages. A second roughly 7 to 11 cycle PCR used barcoded and J-beta primers. TCRdb processed the 5' RACE reads anew with MiXCR; each CDR3 protein has one entry. The top ten clones hold around 3.4% of a sample with over 600,000 distinct CDR3 sequences, around 20% of them seen once. The sequenced sample was blood. The receptors here all came from a man in his 70s in good health.

The chain is built from TRBV7-2 and TRBJ2-7; perhaps TRBD1 as D (5 bases). The germline V gene has CDR1 SGHTA and CDR2 FQGNSA. V lost 1 base, J lost 3 bases, and 10 bases lay in between. The CDR3 consists of 14 residues. The CDR3 protein is CASSLDGQVYEQYF. As DNA, the CDR3 is TGTGCCAGCAGCTTAGACGGACAAGTCTACGAGCAGTACTTC.

The chain recombines TRBV29-1 with TRBJ2-1, with 14 bases fitting TRBD2. The CDR3 contains 15 residues. The V and J ends lost 4 bases and 6 bases, in that order; junction bases with no gene match: 5. Germline V gene lookup returns CDR1 SQVTM and CDR2 ANQGSEA. The CDR3 nucleotides are TGCAGCGTTGCCGGGACTAGCGGGAGTGGCAATGAGCAGTTCTTC. Its protein product is CSVAGTSGSGNEQFF.

Regarding this clonotype: A junction boundary mismatches the germline segment, possibly from a read error. The rearrangement uses TRBV19 and TRBJ1-2, with TRBD1 matching 9 bases. CDR1 and CDR2 from the germline V gene are LNHDA and SQIVND (reference sequence). The CDR3 has 14 amino acids. The CDR3 protein is CASGIPDRGYGYTF. CDR3 DNA: TGTGCCAGTGGTATACCGGACAGGGGTTATGGCTACACCTTC.

The chain recombines TRBV20-1 with TRBJ2-6; D is undetermined. With 6 bases removed from V and 1 base from J, the gap between germline ends came to 10 bases. The germline gives CDR1 DFQATT, CDR2 SNEGSKA (reference sequence). The CDR3 consists of 14 residues. CDR3 region: CSAQGGSGANVLTF. The CDR3 DNA reads TGCAGTGCCCAAGGTGGATCTGGGGCCAACGTCCTGACTTTC.

J is TRBJ2-5 and V is TRBV28, with 8 bases identical to TRBD2. The CDR3 is made up of 15 amino acids. The trim removed 2 bases at V and 1 base at J, leaving 3 bases unmatched. Per the germline V gene, CDR1 is MDHEN and CDR2 is SYDVKM. The CDR3 protein is CASSLAAGVQETQYF. The DNA of the CDR3 is TGTGCCAGCAGTTTAGCAGCGGGAGTCCAAGAGACCCAGTACTTC.

Comment on this clonotype: The junction departs from germline at one end; a sequencing error may be responsible. This chain uses TRBV27 with TRBJ2-1; D is unresolved. CDR1 is MNHEY and CDR2 is SMNVEV in the germline V gene (reference sequence). There are 13 residues in the CDR3. CDR3 in amino acids: CAGSLIVPHEQFF. DNA for the CDR3: TGTGCCGGCAGTTTGATAGTCCCCCATGAGCAGTTCTTC.

As DNA, the CDR3 is TGTGCCAGCAGCGTAGCTACTAGCGGGAATGGTGAGCAGTTCTTC. Translating it yields CASSVATSGNGEQFF. The chain links TRBV9 to TRBJ2-5; 10 bases agree with TRBD2. The DNA matches TRBJ2-1 better at its end, which makes the J call doubtful. The CDR3 is 15 residues long. Germline V gene data show CDR1 as SGDLS and CDR2 as YYNGEE.

V gene TRBV7-8 combines with J gene TRBJ1-3; 10 bases map to TRBD1. Germline lookup yields CDR1 SGHVS and CDR2 FQNEAQ. CDR3 length: 15 amino acids. After removal of 5 bases from V and 3 bases from J, the junction contained 4 bases not matched to a gene. The CDR3 protein is CASSLGQGIGNTIYF. As DNA, the CDR3 is TGTGCCAGCAGCCTGGGACAGGGGATTGGAAACACCATATATTTT.